The next 11 T cell receptor beta chains were all read from a single sample in a study of T cells expressing NK-cell markers. Each CDR3 protein gets one entry in TCRdb, which reprocessed the 5' RACE reads and gives no DNA. Its table records fewer than 550,000 distinct CDR3 sequences. Sequencing used blood T cells: a sorted CD56 or NKG2C T cell subset, CD4+ or CD8+ T cells, or bulk PBMC T cells (not recorded which). The receptors derive from a woman aged 50 to 65 in good health.

The chain combines TRBV5-1 with TRBJ2-3; TCRdb returns TRBD2, unconfirmable since there is no DNA. CDR1 SGHRS and CDR2 YFSETQ come from the germline V gene. This CDR3 is 14 amino acids long. The CDR3 sequence: CASSRDLLTDTQYF.

The V and J genes are TRBV11-3 and TRBJ1-1. The germline V gene has CDR1 SGHNT and CDR2 YENEEA. The CDR3 contains 14 residues. CDR3 sequence: CASSFGQLNTEAFF.

CDR3 amino acids: CATSRRSSGRRETQYF. The chain uses TRBV15 and TRBJ2-5; TCRdb calls TRBD2, which cannot be checked without DNA. The CDR3 has 16 residues. Germline CDR1 is LNHNV and CDR2 is YYDKDF (reference sequence).

The chain links TRBV4-1 to TRBJ2-1; TCRdb outputs TRBD2, but without DNA this stays unchecked. The CDR3 covers 15 residues. The germline V gene encodes CDR1 MGHRA and CDR2 YSYEKL. CDR3 sequence reads: CASSLSGSLNNEQFF.

The chain employs TRBV4-1 and TRBJ1-2; TCRdb lists TRBD1, though no DNA is available to test this call. Germline CDR1 is MGHRA and CDR2 is YSYEKL. The CDR3 contains 14 residues. CDR3 in amino acids: CASSQAGGLFGYTF.

The chain carries TRBV30 and TRBJ2-2. Germline loops: CDR1 GTSNPN, CDR2 SVGIG (reference sequence). The CDR3 has 11 amino acids. The CDR3 loop reads CAGGRSGELFF. Combining the CDR3 with reference TRBV30 and TRBJ2-2 gives the whole variable domain SQTIHQWPATLVQPVGSPLSLECTVEGTSNPNLYWYRQAAGRGLQLLFYSVGIGQISSEVPQNLSASRPQDRQFILSSKKLLLSDSGFYLCAGGRSGELFFGEGSRLTVL.

The V call is TRBV5-1, the J call TRBJ2-1; absent DNA, TCRdb's TRBD1 call cannot be checked. Germline lookup yields CDR1 SGHRS and CDR2 YFSETQ. CDR3 length equals 13 residues. CDR3 protein: CASHQRGDNEQFF. The whole variable domain, remainder taken from reference TRBV5-1 and TRBJ2-1, is KAGVTQTPRYLIKTRGQQVTLSCSPISGHRSVSWYQQTPGQGLQFLFEYFSETQRNKGNFPGRFSGRQFSNSRSEMNVSTLELGDSALYLCASHQRGDNEQFFGPGTRLTVL.

This chain links TRBV6-4 with TRBJ2-1. CDR3 length: 15 amino acids. The germline V gene encodes CDR1 MRHNA and CDR2 SNTAGT. The CDR3 sequence is CASSEWAGTYNEQFF.

V and J are TRBV15 and TRBJ2-1. The germline V gene has CDR1 LNHNV and CDR2 YYDKDF (reference sequence). The CDR3 is 15 residues long. CDR3 protein: CATSTDRAAYNEQFF.

The rearrangement uses TRBV27 and TRBJ2-6; the TCRdb D gene call, TRBD1, has no DNA to confirm it. This CDR3 contains 20 residues. Germline CDR1 is MNHEY and CDR2 is SMNVEV (reference sequence). The CDR3 here is CASSFFGTQGFSSGANVLTF.

J is TRBJ1-6 and V is TRBV4-1; TCRdb's D call, TRBD1, is unchecked because there is no DNA. The CDR3 has 16 amino acids. Germline CDR1 MGHRA, CDR2 YSYEKL. CDR3: CASSQVLGGPDSPLHF.